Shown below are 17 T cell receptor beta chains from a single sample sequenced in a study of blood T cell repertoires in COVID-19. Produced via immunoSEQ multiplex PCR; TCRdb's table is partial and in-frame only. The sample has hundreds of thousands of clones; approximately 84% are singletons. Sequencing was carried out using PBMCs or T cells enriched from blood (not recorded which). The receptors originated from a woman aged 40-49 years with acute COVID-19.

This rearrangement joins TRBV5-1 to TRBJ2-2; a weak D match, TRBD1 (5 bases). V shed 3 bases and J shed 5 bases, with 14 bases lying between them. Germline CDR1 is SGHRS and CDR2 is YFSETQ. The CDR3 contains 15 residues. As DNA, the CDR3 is TGCGCCAGCAGCTACCAGGGTATAGTTACCGGGGAGCTGTTTTTT. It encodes CASSYQGIVTGELFF.

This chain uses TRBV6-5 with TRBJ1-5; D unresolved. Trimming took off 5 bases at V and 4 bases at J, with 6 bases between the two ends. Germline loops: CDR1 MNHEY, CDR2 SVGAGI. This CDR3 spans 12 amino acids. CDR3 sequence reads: CASSTGNQPQHF. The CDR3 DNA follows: TGTGCCAGCAGTACGGGGAATCAGCCCCAGCATTTT.

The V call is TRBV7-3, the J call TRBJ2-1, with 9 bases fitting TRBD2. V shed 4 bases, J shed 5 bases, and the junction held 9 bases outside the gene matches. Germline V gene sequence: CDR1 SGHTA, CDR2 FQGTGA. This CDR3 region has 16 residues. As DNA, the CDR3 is TGTGCCAGCAGCTGGAACACCGCTAGCGGGAACAATGAGCAGTTCTTC. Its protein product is CASSWNTASGNNEQFF.

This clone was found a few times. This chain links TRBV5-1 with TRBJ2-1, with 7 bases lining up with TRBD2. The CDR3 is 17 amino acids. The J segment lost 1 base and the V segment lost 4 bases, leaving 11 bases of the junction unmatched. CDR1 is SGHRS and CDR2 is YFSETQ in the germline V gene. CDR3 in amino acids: CASSPGGWAKSYNEQFF. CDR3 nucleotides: TGCGCCAGCAGCCCGGGGGGTTGGGCGAAGTCCTACAATGAGCAGTTCTTC.

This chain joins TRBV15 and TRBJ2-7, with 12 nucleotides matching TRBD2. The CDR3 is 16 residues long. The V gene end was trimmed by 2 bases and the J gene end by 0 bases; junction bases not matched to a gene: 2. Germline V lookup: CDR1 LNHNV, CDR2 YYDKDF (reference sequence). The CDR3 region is CATSRLGLAGSYEQYF. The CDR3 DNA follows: TGTGCCACCAGCAGATTGGGACTAGCGGGCTCCTACGAGCAGTACTTC.

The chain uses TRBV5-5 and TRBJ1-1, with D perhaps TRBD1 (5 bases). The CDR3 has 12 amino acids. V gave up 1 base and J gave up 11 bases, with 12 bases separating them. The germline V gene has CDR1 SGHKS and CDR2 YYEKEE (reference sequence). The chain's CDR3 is CASSLLSGFAFF. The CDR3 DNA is TGTGCCAGCAGCTTGCTGTCAGGGTTCGCTTTCTTT.

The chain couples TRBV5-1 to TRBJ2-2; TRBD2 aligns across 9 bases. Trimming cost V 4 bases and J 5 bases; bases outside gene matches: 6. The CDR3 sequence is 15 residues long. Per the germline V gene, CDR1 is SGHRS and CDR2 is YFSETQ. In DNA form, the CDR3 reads TGCGCCAGCAGCCGGGCTCTAGCGGGAACCGGGGAGCTGTTTTTT. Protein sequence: CASSRALAGTGELFF.

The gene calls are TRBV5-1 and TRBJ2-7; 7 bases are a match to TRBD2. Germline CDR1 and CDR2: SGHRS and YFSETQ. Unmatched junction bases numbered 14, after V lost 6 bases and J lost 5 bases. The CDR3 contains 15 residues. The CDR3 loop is CASTSTGRKGNEQYF. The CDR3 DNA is TGCGCCAGCACCTCAACCGGGAGGAAGGGAAACGAGCAGTACTTC.

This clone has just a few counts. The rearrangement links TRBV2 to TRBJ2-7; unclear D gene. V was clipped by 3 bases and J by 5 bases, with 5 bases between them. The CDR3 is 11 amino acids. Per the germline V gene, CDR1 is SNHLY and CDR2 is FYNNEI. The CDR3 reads CASSEYNEQYF. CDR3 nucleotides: TGTGCCAGCAGTGAGTACAACGAGCAGTACTTC.

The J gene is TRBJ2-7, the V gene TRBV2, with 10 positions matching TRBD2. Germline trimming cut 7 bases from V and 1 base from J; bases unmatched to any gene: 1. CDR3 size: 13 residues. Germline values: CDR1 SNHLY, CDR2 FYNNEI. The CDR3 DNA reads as TGTGCCAGCATACTAGCGGGATCCTACGAGCAGTACTTC. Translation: CASILAGSYEQYF.

This chain's CDR3 is CASSSGQFTDTQYF. DNA for the CDR3: TGTGCCAGCAGTAGCGGACAGTTTACAGATACGCAGTATTTT. The rearrangement links TRBV6-5 to TRBJ2-3; D possibly corresponds to TRBD1 (6 bases). Trimming removed 5 bases at V and 3 bases at J, with 12 bases between. Germline V lookup: CDR1 MNHEY, CDR2 SVGAGI. This CDR3 contains 14 residues.

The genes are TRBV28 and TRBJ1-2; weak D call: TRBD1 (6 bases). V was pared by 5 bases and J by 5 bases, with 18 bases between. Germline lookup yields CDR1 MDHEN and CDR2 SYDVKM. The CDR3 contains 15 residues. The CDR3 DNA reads TGTGCCAGCAGTAACAGGGCGGGGCGGGGGTATGGCTACACCTTC. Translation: CASSNRAGRGYGYTF.

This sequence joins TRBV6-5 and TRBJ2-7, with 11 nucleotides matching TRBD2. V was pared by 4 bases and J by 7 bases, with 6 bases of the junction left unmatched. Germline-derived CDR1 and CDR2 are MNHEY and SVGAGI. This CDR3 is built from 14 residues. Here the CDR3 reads CASSLRSSGREQYF. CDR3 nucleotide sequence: TGTGCCAGCAGTTTGAGGTCTAGCGGGAGGGAGCAGTACTTC.

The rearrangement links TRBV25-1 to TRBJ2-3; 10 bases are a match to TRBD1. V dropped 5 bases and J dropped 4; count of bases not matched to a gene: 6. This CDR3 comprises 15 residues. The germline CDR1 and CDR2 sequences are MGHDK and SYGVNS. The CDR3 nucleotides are TGTGCCAGCAGTAAGACAGGGGGCAGTGCAGATACGCAGTATTTT. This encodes CASSKTGGSADTQYF.

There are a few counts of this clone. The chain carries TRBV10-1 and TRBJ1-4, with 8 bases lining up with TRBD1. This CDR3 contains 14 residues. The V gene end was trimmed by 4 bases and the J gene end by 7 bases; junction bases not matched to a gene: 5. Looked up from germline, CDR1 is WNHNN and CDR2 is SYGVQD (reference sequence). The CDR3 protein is CASSADREVEKLFF. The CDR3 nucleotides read TGCGCCAGCAGTGCGGACAGGGAGGTTGAAAAACTGTTTTTT.

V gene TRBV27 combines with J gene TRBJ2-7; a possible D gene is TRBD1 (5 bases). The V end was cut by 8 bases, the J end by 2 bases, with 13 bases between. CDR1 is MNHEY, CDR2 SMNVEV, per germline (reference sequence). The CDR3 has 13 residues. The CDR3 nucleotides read TGTGCCAGCGGGCTTACAGGAACCTACGAGCAGTACTTC. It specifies CASGLTGTYEQYF.

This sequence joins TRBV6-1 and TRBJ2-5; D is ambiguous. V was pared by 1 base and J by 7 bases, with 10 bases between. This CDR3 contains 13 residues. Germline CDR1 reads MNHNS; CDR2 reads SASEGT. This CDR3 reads CASSEVQRPTQYF. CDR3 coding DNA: TGTGCCAGCAGTGAAGTTCAGCGTCCGACCCAGTACTTC.